This T cell receptor beta chain derives from a study of Ad26.COV2.S vaccination and SARS-CoV-2 variants. Study context: The authors gave Ad26.COV2.S intramuscularly, either once or twice 56 days apart. Findings and limits, study-wide: Following vaccination, spike-specific CD8+ and CD4+ T cell responses reportedly exhibited substantial breadth. Placebo recipients had lower spike-specific TCR breadth than vaccine recipients.

This sample's treatment: around 19 received Ad26.COV2.S at low or high dose, single or two shots; five or six received placebo; per-sample allocation not given. The study sampled participants on day 63 after the first vaccine or placebo injection. Cohort 1b enrolled adults aged 18-55 years in Boston. Germline V CDR1 and CDR2: SGDLS, YYNGEE. The J segment lost 4 bases and the V segment lost 6 bases, leaving 11 bases of the junction unmatched. The CDR3 contains 15 residues. Sequencing used immunoSEQ multiplex PCR; TCRdb keeps in-frame clones, though not all of them. The sample consists of roughly 400,000 clones, 80% to 95% of them appearing once. With regard to this clone: The antigen is unknown.

Material: peripheral blood, obtained in a trial of Ad26.COV2.S vaccine versus placebo. This TCR was sampled from a person between 18 and 65 years old who received the Ad26.COV2.S COVID-19 vaccine or a placebo. This chain joins TRBV9 and TRBJ2-3; the match to TRBD2 covers 7 bases. CDR3 in DNA: TGTGCCAGCACCCTTTGGGGAGGGCGGGCAGATACGCAGTATTTT. It yields the protein CASTLWGGRADTQYF.